The present TCR beta chain was sequenced within a study of cytomegalovirus exposure and HLA in healthy donors. The PCR made use of 60 Vbeta and 13 Jbeta primers. The protocol was immunoSEQ multiplex PCR, while the TCRdb copy is restricted to in-frame clones and leaves out a portion. The sample yields tens of thousands of clones, 82% seen once. Study-level points and caveats: What TCR beta sequences reportedly achieved was accurate prediction of HLA-A and HLA-B alleles in most subjects.

V dropped 1 base and J dropped 7 bases, with 8 bases sitting between them. The CDR3 spans 13 residues. Germline CDR1 and CDR2: MDHEN and SYDVKM. With regard to this clone: What it binds is unknown.

The sample taken for sequencing was PBMCs. The TCR comes from a man aged 45-65 years in good health and CMV-seronegative. The V and J genes are TRBV28 and TRBJ2-1; D call uncertain. CDR3 coding DNA: TGTGCCAGCAGTTTATTCGGCGGTAATGAGCAGTTCTTC. Translating it yields CASSLFGGNEQFF.